The 30 T cell receptor beta chains below were found in one sample sequenced in a study of T cell responses to AZD1222 COVID-19 vaccine. TCRdb's copy holds only in-frame clones and misses some; the assay was immunoSEQ multiplex PCR. The profile shows 150,000 to 200,000 clones, roughly 94% of them singletons. This specimen was peripheral blood, taken 28 days after the second AZD1222 dose. These receptors all come from an adult who received the AZD1222 COVID-19 vaccine.

V is TRBV5-4 and J is TRBJ2-7; D may be TRBD1 (7 bases). V gave up 4 bases and J gave up 4 bases, with 12 bases separating them. The CDR3 totals 13 residues. From germline, CDR1 is SGHNT and CDR2 YYREEE (reference sequence). The CDR3 region is CASSPTGRYEQYF. CDR3 DNA sequence: TGTGCCAGCAGCCCGACAGGGAGGTACGAGCAGTACTTC.

This clone has just a few counts. V usage is TRBV30 and J usage is TRBJ1-5; D is undetermined. The length of the CDR3 is 12 residues. CDR1 GTSNPN and CDR2 SVGIG come from the germline V gene (reference sequence). Deletions cut 0 bases from V and 5 bases from J, with 5 bases between. The CDR3 protein is CAWSVLDQPQHF. The CDR3 nucleotides are TGTGCCTGGAGTGTACTAGATCAGCCCCAGCATTTT.

The chain joins TRBV7-9 to TRBJ1-2; D is possibly TRBD1 (5 bases). The germline CDR1 and CDR2 sequences are SEHNR and FQNEAQ (reference sequence). The V and J ends lost 1 base and 3 bases respectively, with 18 bases between them. The CDR3 consists of 17 residues. The chain's CDR3 is CASSLVPLPGPDYGYTF. The CDR3 region has the DNA TGTGCCAGCAGCTTAGTCCCCCTACCGGGACCGGACTATGGCTACACCTTC.

The gene calls are TRBV3-1 (or the pseudogene TRBV3-2) and TRBJ2-5; TRBD1 might be the D (5 bases). Deletions cut 0 bases from V and 5 bases from J, with 10 bases between. The germline V gene encodes CDR1 LGHDT and CDR2 YNNKEL (reference sequence). The CDR3 is made up of 14 amino acids. CDR3 bases: TGTGCCAGCAGCCAAGAAGGTTGGGGCGAGACCCAGTACTTC. It encodes CASSQEGWGETQYF.

The genes are TRBV7-9 and TRBJ1-5; D may be TRBD1 (5 bases). CDR3 length: 15 residues. With 1 base removed from V and 5 bases from J, the gap between germline ends came to 12 bases. Germline lookup yields CDR1 SEHNR and CDR2 FQNEAQ (reference sequence). DNA of the CDR3: TGTGCCAGCAGCTTAGTTACAGGAGGGGATCAGCCCCAGCATTTT. Translating it yields CASSLVTGGDQPQHF.

The rearrangement uses TRBV19 and TRBJ2-1, with 9 bases fitting TRBD1. CDR1 and CDR2 from the germline V gene are LNHDA and SQIVND (reference sequence). The CDR3 contains 16 residues. Unmatched junction bases numbered 11, after V lost 2 bases and J lost 9 bases. CDR3 coding DNA: TGTGCCAGTAGTATATTGACCGGACAGGGGAAGGGTGAGCAGTTCTTC. This codes for CASSILTGQGKGEQFF.

The gene calls are TRBV4-1 and TRBJ1-4; D is uncertain. Trimming took 2 bases from V and 8 from J, leaving 12 bases between them. Germline assignment: CDR1 MGHRA and CDR2 YSYEKL. The CDR3 extends over 14 amino acids. The CDR3 region is CASSQHRAIEKLFF. CDR3 coding DNA: TGCGCCAGCAGCCAACACCGGGCCATAGAAAAACTGTTTTTT.

J is TRBJ1-2 and V is TRBV13; TRBD1 aligns across 7 bases. CDR1 is PRHDT and CDR2 is FYEKMQ in the germline V gene (reference sequence). The CDR3 sequence is 15 residues long. Losses at the gene ends were 6 bases for V and 3 bases for J; bases not matched to a gene: 10. CDR3: CASRPPDRRYYGYTF. CDR3 in DNA: TGTGCCAGCAGGCCCCCGGACAGGAGGTACTATGGCTACACCTTC. Using reference TRBV13 and TRBJ1-2 for the parts outside the CDR3, the full variable domain is AAGVIQSPRHLIKEKRETATLKCYPIPRHDTVYWYQQGPGQDPQFLISFYEKMQSDKGSIPDRFSAQQFSDYHSELNMSSLELGDSALYFCASRPPDRRYYGYTFGSGTRLTVV.

V and J are TRBV6-5 and TRBJ2-2, with D possibly matching TRBD2 (6 bases). Germline V gene sequence: CDR1 MNHEY, CDR2 SVGAGI. V lost 5 bases, J lost 5 bases, and 12 bases lay in between. The CDR3 contains 14 residues. CDR3 bases: TGTGCCAGCAGTAACCCTGGGGGGACCGGGGAGCTGTTTTTT. It is translated as CASSNPGGTGELFF.

The chain couples TRBV19 to TRBJ1-1; unclear D gene. The CDR3 is 13 amino acids. Trimming pared 4 bases from V and 1 base from J, leaving 7 bases between. The V gene's germline CDR1 is LNHDA and CDR2 SQIVND (reference sequence). As DNA, the CDR3 is TGTGCCAGTAGTACCACAGCGAACACTGAAGCTTTCTTT. This gives the protein CASSTTANTEAFF.

The chain carries TRBV11-3 and TRBJ2-1; weak D call: TRBD1 (6 bases). Germline-derived CDR1 and CDR2 are SGHNT and YENEEA. This CDR3 is built from 18 residues. V lost 5 bases and J lost 6, with 26 bases in between. The CDR3 loop is CASSHQTPGAPLFNEQFF. The CDR3 region has the DNA TGTGCCAGCAGCCACCAGACCCCAGGGGCCCCCCTCTTCAATGAGCAGTTCTTC. The whole variable domain, remainder taken from reference TRBV11-3 and TRBJ2-1, is EAGVVQSPRYKIIEKKQPVAFWCNPISGHNTLYWYLQNLGQGPELLIRYENEEAVDDSQLPKDRFSAERLKGVDSTLKIQPAELGDSAVYLCASSHQTPGAPLFNEQFFGPGTRLTVL.

The chain carries TRBV15 and TRBJ1-1, with a possible D match to TRBD1 (6 bases). Germline-derived CDR1 and CDR2 are LNHNV and YYDKDF (reference sequence). Trimming cost V 2 bases and J 0 bases, with 10 bases left between them. CDR3 size: 15 residues. The CDR3 protein is CATSRPGAMNTEAFF. In nucleotides, the CDR3 is TGTGCCACCAGCAGACCGGGGGCCATGAACACTGAAGCTTTCTTT.

The chain employs TRBV19 and TRBJ1-5; D is perhaps TRBD1 (6 bases). The CDR3 contains 14 residues. V lost 5 bases and J 4 bases, leaving 12 bases between the germline ends. Germline CDR1 and CDR2: LNHDA and SQIVND (reference sequence). CDR3 bases: TGTGCCAGTAGTGAAACAACAGGGAATCAGCCCCAGCATTTT. It is translated as CASSETTGNQPQHF. Full variable domain (outside the CDR3, taken from reference TRBV19 and TRBJ1-5): DGGITQSPKYLFRKEGQNVTLSCEQNLNHDAMYWYRQDPGQGLRLIYYSQIVNDFQKGDIAEGYSVSREKKESFPLTVTSAQKNPTAFYLCASSETTGNQPQHFGDGTRLSIL.

The chain combines TRBV10-3 with TRBJ1-2, with D tentatively TRBD1 (6 bases). The ends were cut back, 2 bases at V and 1 base at J, with 11 bases in the middle. This CDR3 contains 15 residues. Per the germline V gene, CDR1 is ENHRY and CDR2 is SYGVKD. CDR3 protein: CAISEVGGLNYGYTF. DNA for the CDR3: TGTGCCATCAGTGAGGTTGGGGGGCTTAACTATGGCTACACCTTC.

The chain has TRBV3-1 (or the pseudogene TRBV3-2) and TRBJ2-1; D unclear. V was shortened by 4 bases and J by 8 bases, with 9 bases between the two germline ends. CDR1 is LGHDT and CDR2 is YNNKEL in the germline V gene (reference sequence). The CDR3 is 12 amino acids. For the CDR3, the DNA is TGTGCCAGCAGCCTCCGGGCGGATGAGCAGTTCTTC. Amino acids: CASSLRADEQFF.

The V and J genes are TRBV14 and TRBJ2-5; 15 nucleotides align to TRBD2. V lost 4 bases to trimming and J lost 2 bases; unmatched junction nucleotides: 14. CDR3 size: 20 residues. CDR1 is SGHDN and CDR2 is FVKESK in the germline V gene. This CDR3 reads CASSPSYLGLAGGQQETQYF. CDR3 nucleotides: TGTGCCAGCAGCCCATCTTACTTGGGACTAGCGGGGGGTCAACAAGAGACCCAGTACTTC. Full variable domain (remainder filled in from reference TRBV14 and TRBJ2-5): EAGVTQFPSHSVIEKGQTVTLRCDPISGHDNLYWYRRVMGKEIKFLLHFVKESKQDESGMPNNRFLAERTGGTYSTLKVQPAELEDSGVYFCASSPSYLGLAGGQQETQYFGPGTRLLVL.

This clone was counted once. The chain joins TRBV5-4 to TRBJ1-2; 12 bases are shared with TRBD1. CDR1 and CDR2 (germline): SGHNT, YYREEE (reference sequence). The CDR3 runs to 13 residues. V gave up 9 bases and J gave up 8 bases; unmatched junction bases: 8. The CDR3 DNA is TGTGCCACCACGGGACAGGGGGCGCGGGGCTACACCTTC. Its translation is CATTGQGARGYTF.

The chain employs TRBV30 and TRBJ1-2; D unresolved. CDR1 GTSNPN and CDR2 SVGIG come from the germline V gene (reference sequence). The CDR3 consists of 12 residues. The V end was cut by 6 bases, the J end by 5 bases, with 13 bases between. The DNA for the CDR3 is TGTGCCTGCACATTTAGAGAGTATGGCTACACCTTC. Its translation is CACTFREYGYTF.

V gene TRBV6-2 or TRBV6-3 combines with J gene TRBJ2-2; the D is unclear. Germline assignment: CDR1 MNHEY and CDR2 SVGEGT. This CDR3 comprises 14 residues. Trimming left V 4 bases short and J 4 bases short, with 10 bases between. The CDR3 DNA sequence: TGTGCCAGCAGTTTCCGAGCCCGCACCGGGGAGCTGTTTTTT. Protein sequence: CASSFRARTGELFF.

This chain connects TRBV6-2 or TRBV6-3 to TRBJ1-5; the D is unclear. The germline V and J ends were trimmed by 5 bases and 6 bases, with 14 bases remaining between them. Germline loops: CDR1 MNHEY, CDR2 SVGEGT. The CDR3 is 14 amino acids. The CDR3 coding sequence is TGTGCCAGCAGTCCCGGCCTGACCAGTCAGCCCCAGCATTTT. This gives the protein CASSPGLTSQPQHF.

This chain connects TRBV19 to TRBJ1-1, with D hard to call. The CDR3 covers 15 residues. The V and J ends lost 1 base and 5 bases respectively, with 14 bases between them. CDR1 is LNHDA and CDR2 is SQIVND in the germline V gene (reference sequence). CDR3 residues: CASSIVISPGTEAFF. CDR3 bases: TGTGCCAGTAGTATAGTAATATCGCCGGGAACTGAAGCTTTCTTT.

V and J are TRBV29-1 and TRBJ1-1; D ambiguous. Trimming left V 7 bases short and J 1 base short, with 19 bases between. This CDR3 is 15 amino acids long. Germline CDR1 and CDR2: SQVTM and ANQGSEA. CDR3 DNA: TGCAGCGGCCTCCTTGGAAGTTTATCGAACACTGAAGCTTTCTTT. Amino acid sequence: CSGLLGSLSNTEAFF.

The J gene is TRBJ2-1, the V gene TRBV6-6, with TRBD2 matching 10 bases. The CDR3 consists of 18 residues. J gave up 7 bases and V 5 bases, and 17 bases lay outside the gene matches. Germline values: CDR1 MNHNY, CDR2 SVGAGI (reference sequence). The CDR3, as DNA: TGTGCCAGCAGTCGCTTGGGTCCTCTAGCGGGAGCAGGGAATGAGCAGTTCTTC. It codes for CASSRLGPLAGAGNEQFF.

This chain joins TRBV19 and TRBJ1-5; D may be TRBD1 (6 bases). V was clipped by 5 bases and J by 3 bases, with 11 bases between them. The CDR3 extends over 14 amino acids. The germline V gene has CDR1 LNHDA and CDR2 SQIVND (reference sequence). CDR3 coding DNA: TGTGCCAGTAGTGTCCGGGACACCAATCAGCCCCAGCATTTT. Translated, it gives CASSVRDTNQPQHF.

This clone was observed at least ten times. This chain uses TRBV28 with TRBJ1-2; D might be TRBD1 (6 bases). Deletions cut 5 bases from V and 4 bases from J, with 11 bases between. The CDR3 runs 13 residues. Germline V lookup: CDR1 MDHEN, CDR2 SYDVKM. CDR3 sequence (DNA): TGTGCCAGCAGTCCCGGACAGAGCTATGGCTACACCTTC. This gives the protein CASSPGQSYGYTF.

The chain uses TRBV5-6 and TRBJ2-5; D gene ambiguous. Germline CDR1 is SGHDT and CDR2 is YYEEEE. The CDR3 has 15 residues. V lost 0 bases and J 4 bases, leaving 13 bases between the germline ends. The CDR3 sequence is CASSLGSPTRETQYF. The CDR3 nucleotides are TGTGCCAGCAGCTTGGGCTCGCCAACCAGAGAGACCCAGTACTTC.

This chain links TRBV27 with TRBJ2-7; TRBD2 agrees at 9 bases. J gave up 3 bases and V 5 bases, and 8 bases lay outside the gene matches. The CDR3 extends over 15 amino acids. CDR1 MNHEY and CDR2 SMNVEV come from the germline V gene (reference sequence). CDR3 region: CASSDGTSRVYEQYF. The CDR3 DNA follows: TGTGCCAGCAGTGACGGGACTAGCCGAGTCTACGAGCAGTACTTC.

The genes are TRBV13 and TRBJ2-7; the match to TRBD2 covers 9 bases. V gave up 0 bases and J gave up 6 bases; unmatched junction bases: 3. The CDR3 runs to 14 residues. In germline, CDR1 is PRHDT, CDR2 FYEKMQ (reference sequence). The CDR3 DNA follows: TGTGCCAGCAGCTTAGGGCTAGCGGGGAGCGAGCAGTACTTC. Translated: CASSLGLAGSEQYF.

This clone was seen a handful of times. The sample has other DNA sequences that encode this CDR3 too. The chain combines TRBV9 with TRBJ1-1; TRBD1 matches at 9 bases. V shed 0 bases and J 4 bases; nucleotides not matched to a gene: 1. Germline assignment: CDR1 SGDLS and CDR2 YYNGEE. This CDR3 comprises 14 residues. The CDR3 nucleotides read TGTGCCAGCAGCGTAGGGGGACAGGGCACTGAAGCTTTCTTT. As protein: CASSVGGQGTEAFF.

The rearrangement joins TRBV28 to TRBJ1-4, with 8 nucleotides matching TRBD1. J lost 8 bases, V lost 1 base, and 3 bases had no gene match. CDR1 and CDR2 from the germline V gene are MDHEN and SYDVKM. This CDR3 is built from 14 residues. CDR3 protein: CASSLFRGREKLFF. The CDR3 bases are TGTGCCAGCAGTTTATTCAGGGGGCGAGAAAAACTGTTTTTT.